The rows below give T cell receptor beta chains drawn from one sample of a study of T cells in Graves' hyperthyroidism and ophthalmopathy. TCRdb recomputed calls from the multiplex PCR reads with MiXCR, one row per CDR3 protein. The sample has fewer than 850,000 distinct CDR3 sequences; 17% are singletons. The specimen was blood. The receptors originated from a man between 50 and 59 years old with Graves' hyperthyroidism. The CDR3 runs from the conserved cysteine through the conserved F or W. A D gene is named only where the DNA matches it firmly. Size values are once, few and many counts, or a class for expanded clones, and some rows have none.

CDR3 length	V gene	J gene	clone size	D gene	CDR3 protein	CDR3 DNA
16	TRBV24-1	TRBJ1-4	few	TRBD1	CATSAPSGQNNEKLFF	TGTGCCACCAGTGCCCCCTCGGGACAGAATAATGAAAAACTGTTTTTT
15	TRBV20-1	TRBJ2-7	-	-	CSAREFGRGSYEQYF	TGCAGTGCTAGAGAGTTCGGCAGGGGATCCTACGAGCAGTACTTC
17	TRBV14	TRBJ1-2	few	TRBD1	CASSPMYRQGFNYGYTF	TGTGCCAGCAGCCCCATGTACAGACAGGGGTTTAACTATGGCTACACCTTC
13	TRBV27	TRBJ2-1	many	TRBD2	CASSLLAGGRQFF	TGTGCCAGCAGTTTACTAGCGGGAGGTCGTCAGTTCTTC
13	TRBV6-5	TRBJ2-5	-	-	CASSSTVPETQYF	TGTGCCAGCAGTTCGACAGTTCCAGAGACCCAGTACTTC
14	TRBV2	TRBJ1-4	many	-	CASRGTTTNEKLFF	TGTGCCAGCAGAGGTACAACAACTAATGAAAAACTGTTTTTT
15	TRBV6-1	TRBJ1-4	many	-	CASSARQAQNEKLFF	TGTGCCAGCAGTGCACGACAAGCCCAGAATGAAAAACTGTTTTTT
16	TRBV2	TRBJ2-7	many	TRBD1	CASSTNPGQPSYEQYF	TGTGCCAGCAGTACAAATCCGGGACAGCCTTCCTACGAGCAGTACTTC
16	TRBV4-1	TRBJ2-5	few	-	CASSQVISRGRETQYF	TGCGCCAGCAGCCAAGTAATTTCCAGGGGTCGTGAGACCCAGTACTTC
13	TRBV6-1	TRBJ1-2	-	-	CASSGARTGDYTF	TGTGCCAGCAGTGGGGCCCGAACGGGCGACTACACCTTC
13	TRBV20-1	TRBJ2-5	-	-	CSACVAVQETQYF	TGCAGTGCTTGTGTAGCGGTCCAAGAGACCCAGTACTTC
14	TRBV6-2/TRBV6-3	TRBJ1-2	many	-	CASSYIVTNYGYTF	TGTGCCAGCAGTTACATTGTGACAAACTATGGCTACACCTTC
16	TRBV10-3	TRBJ2-2	few	TRBD2	CAIRTDAGGGTGELFF	TGTGCCATCAGGACCGACGCGGGCGGGGGCACCGGGGAGCTGTTTTTT
14	TRBV2	TRBJ1-2	many	-	CASSVDRTNYGYTF	TGTGCCAGCAGTGTAGACAGAACTAACTATGGCTACACCTTC
15	TRBV28	TRBJ2-2	many	-	CASSYVRGVTGELFF	TGTGCCAGCAGTTATGTGAGGGGAGTCACCGGGGAGCTGTTTTTT
13	TRBV27	TRBJ1-1	-	-	CASSWGWNTEAFF	TGTGCCAGCAGTTGGGGCTGGAACACTGAAGCTTTCTTT
14	TRBV27	TRBJ1-1	few	-	CASSLSSEGTEAFF	TGTGCCAGCAGTTTATCGTCGGAGGGGACTGAAGCTTTCTTT
15	TRBV28	TRBJ1-6	-	TRBD1	CASSSDRVGNSPLHF	TGTGCCAGCAGTTCTGACAGGGTTGGCAATTCACCCCTCCACTTT
14	TRBV11-2	TRBJ1-1	many	-	CASSLGQYNTEAFF	TGTGCCAGCAGCTTAGGACAGTATAACACTGAAGCTTTCTTT
13	TRBV13	TRBJ2-7	many	-	CASSRRGTIEQYF	TGTGCCAGCAGCCGCCGTGGGACAATCGAGCAGTACTTC
15	TRBV7-2	TRBJ1-5	-	-	CASSLDGGGDQPQHF	TGTGCCAGCAGCTTAGATGGGGGCGGGGATCAGCCCCAGCATTTT
15	TRBV20-1	TRBJ1-2	many	-	CSAGTRIPVGYGYTF	TGCAGTGCTGGAACCAGGATCCCTGTTGGCTATGGCTACACCTTC
16	TRBV30	TRBJ1-3	few	-	CAWSVSGRSSGNTIYF	TGTGCCTGGAGTGTATCAGGCCGGAGCTCTGGAAACACCATATATTTT
16	TRBV2	TRBJ2-1	-	TRBD2	CASNGLAGVSYNEQFF	TGTGCCAGCAACGGACTAGCGGGAGTTTCCTACAATGAGCAGTTCTTC
14	TRBV3-1	TRBJ2-3	-	TRBD2	CASSPLAADDTQYF	TGTGCCAGCAGCCCACTAGCGGCTGACGATACGCAGTATTTT
17	TRBV14	TRBJ2-7	few	-	CASSQALGEGPNYEQYF	TGTGCCAGCAGCCAAGCCCTGGGAGAGGGACCAAACTACGAGCAGTACTTC
15	TRBV5-8	TRBJ1-1	-	-	CASSLEADMNAEAFF	TGTGCCAGCAGCTTGGAGGCGGACATGAACGCTGAAGCTTTCTTT
10	TRBV20-1	TRBJ2-1	-	-	CSASENEQFF	TGCAGTGCTAGTGAGAATGAGCAGTTCTTC
15	TRBV9	TRBJ2-5	-	-	CASSVLSSYQETQYF	TGTGCCAGCAGCGTCCTTAGTTCGTACCAAGAGACCCAGTACTTC
13	TRBV27	TRBJ2-3	-	-	CASSLNLGDTQYF	TGTGCCAGCAGTTTAAATTTAGGGGATACGCAGTATTTT
13	TRBV24-1	TRBJ2-5	-	-	CATSTGVEETQYF	TGTGCCACCTCGACCGGGGTTGAAGAGACCCAGTACTTC
15	TRBV30	TRBJ1-2	-	-	CAWSATVRVITGYTF	TGTGCCTGGAGTGCCACAGTTAGGGTAATAACTGGCTACACCTTC
15	TRBV19	TRBJ1-4	few	-	CASSPQMSTNEKLFF	TGTGCCAGTAGTCCACAGATGTCAACTAATGAAAAACTGTTTTTT
14	TRBV6-2/TRBV6-3	TRBJ1-2	few	TRBD1	CASSPGGIDYGYTF	TGTGCCAGCAGTCCAGGGGGTATAGACTATGGCTACACCTTC
14	TRBV6-5	TRBJ1-6	many	-	CASSYFQLNSPLHF	TGTGCCAGCAGTTACTTTCAGCTCAATTCACCCCTCCACTTT
16	TRBV11-2	TRBJ2-7	few	-	CASSLNRDISSYEQYF	TGTGCCAGCAGCTTAAACCGGGACATTAGCTCCTACGAGCAGTACTTC
15	TRBV5-1	TRBJ2-1	few	-	CASSLSEAVYNEQFF	TGCGCCAGCAGCTTGAGCGAGGCAGTTTACAATGAGCAGTTCTTC
12	TRBV20-1	TRBJ2-1	many	-	CSARGGGREQFF	TGCAGTGCTAGGGGGGGAGGTCGTGAGCAGTTCTTC
14	TRBV7-8	TRBJ1-5	few	-	CASSPRLSNQPQHF	TGTGCCAGCAGCCCCCGACTGTCAAATCAGCCCCAGCATTTT
10	TRBV30	TRBJ1-2	-	-	CALGAYGYTF	TGTGCCTTGGGAGCTTATGGCTACACCTTC
16	TRBV5-1	TRBJ2-1	many	TRBD2	CASSLSGTSGYNEQFF	TGCGCCAGCAGCTTATCCGGGACTAGCGGGTACAATGAGCAGTTCTTC
14	TRBV20-1	TRBJ2-7	few	TRBD2	CSAREWRGFYEQYF	TGCAGTGCTAGAGAGTGGCGGGGGTTCTACGAGCAGTACTTC
13	TRBV29-1	TRBJ2-6	few	-	CSVVGDGANVLTF	TGCAGCGTTGTAGGGGATGGGGCCAACGTCCTGACTTTC
15	TRBV7-8	TRBJ1-4	few	-	CASSGPTTRSEKLFF	TGTGCCAGCAGCGGACCGACTACACGATCCGAAAAACTGTTTTTT
14	TRBV20-1	TRBJ2-5	many	-	CSARGLQGGETQYF	TGCAGTGCTAGAGGTTTACAGGGAGGCGAGACCCAGTACTTC